The TCR beta chain under discussion was sequenced for a study of cytotoxic CD8 clonotypes in ibrutinib-treated CLL. Study-level information: Complete response was seen in 2 patients and partial in 24; some 12 progressed and around 14 stayed remitted after a median about 68 months.

CDR3 size: 15 residues. V lost 6 bases to trimming and J lost 6 bases; unmatched junction nucleotides: 9. Germline V CDR1 and CDR2: SNHLY, FYNNEI. TCRdb's table, derived via immunoSEQ multiplex PCR, lists solely in-frame clones and lacks some. In the table there are approximately 11,000 clones, approximately 65% of which are singletons. This TCR derives from a human donor with chronic lymphocytic leukemia. Sequenced material: PBMCs, taken before ibrutinib treatment. V gene TRBV2 combines with J gene TRBJ1-4, with 8 bases identical to TRBD1. CDR3 amino acids: CASRGNRGIYEKLFF. In nucleotides, the CDR3 is TGTGCCAGCAGGGGGAACAGGGGGATTTATGAAAAACTGTTTTTT.